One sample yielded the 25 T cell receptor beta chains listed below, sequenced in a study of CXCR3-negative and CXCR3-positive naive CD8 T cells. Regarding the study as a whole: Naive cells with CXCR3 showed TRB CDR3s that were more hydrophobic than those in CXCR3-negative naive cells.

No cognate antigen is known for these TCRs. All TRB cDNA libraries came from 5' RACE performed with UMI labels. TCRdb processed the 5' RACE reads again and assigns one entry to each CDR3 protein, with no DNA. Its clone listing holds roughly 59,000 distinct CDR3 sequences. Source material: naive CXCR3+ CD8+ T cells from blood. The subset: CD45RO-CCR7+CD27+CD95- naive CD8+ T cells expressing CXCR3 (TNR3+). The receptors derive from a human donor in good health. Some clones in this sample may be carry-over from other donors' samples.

The CDR3 sequence is CATSFRGVYEQYF. The gene calls are TRBV15 and TRBJ2-7; TCRdb selects TRBD1, and the lack of DNA leaves this call unchecked. The CDR3 consists of 13 residues. CDR1 and CDR2 (germline): LNHNV, YYDKDF (reference sequence).

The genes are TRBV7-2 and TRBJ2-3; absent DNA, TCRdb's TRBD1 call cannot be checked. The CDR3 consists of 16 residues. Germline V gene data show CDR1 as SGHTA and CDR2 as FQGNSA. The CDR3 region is CASSFPRGWGTDTQYF.

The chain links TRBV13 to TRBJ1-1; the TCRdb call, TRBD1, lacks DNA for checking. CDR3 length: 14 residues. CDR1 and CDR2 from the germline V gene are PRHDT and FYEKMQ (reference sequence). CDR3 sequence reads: CASSLVRDRLRAFF.

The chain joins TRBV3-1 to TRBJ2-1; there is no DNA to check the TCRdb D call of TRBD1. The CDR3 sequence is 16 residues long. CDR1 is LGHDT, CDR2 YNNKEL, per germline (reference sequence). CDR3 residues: CASSQPWMGYYNEQFF.

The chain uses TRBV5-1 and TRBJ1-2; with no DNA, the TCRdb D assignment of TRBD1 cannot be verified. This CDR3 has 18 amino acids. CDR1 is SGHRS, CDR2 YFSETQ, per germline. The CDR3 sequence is CASSLEEARTGPGDGYTF.

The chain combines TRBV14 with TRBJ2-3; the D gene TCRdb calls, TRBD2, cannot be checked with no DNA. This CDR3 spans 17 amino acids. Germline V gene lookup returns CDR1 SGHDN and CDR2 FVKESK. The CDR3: CASSPFLFERGTDTQYF.

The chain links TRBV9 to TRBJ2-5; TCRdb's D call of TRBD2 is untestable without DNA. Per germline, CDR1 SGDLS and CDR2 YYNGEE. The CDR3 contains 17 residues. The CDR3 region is CASNSWPASGVQETQYF.

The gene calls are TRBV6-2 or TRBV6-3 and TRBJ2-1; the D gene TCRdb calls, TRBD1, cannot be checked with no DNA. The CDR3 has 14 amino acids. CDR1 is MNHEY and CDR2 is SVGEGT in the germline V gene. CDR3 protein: CASSPGLGRGEQFF.

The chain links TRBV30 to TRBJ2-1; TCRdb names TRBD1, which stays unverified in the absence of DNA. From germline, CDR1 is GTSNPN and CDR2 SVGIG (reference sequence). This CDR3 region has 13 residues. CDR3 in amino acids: CAWSRKGVWEQFF. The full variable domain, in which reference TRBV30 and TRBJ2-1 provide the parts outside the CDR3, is SQTIHQWPATLVQPVGSPLSLECTVEGTSNPNLYWYRQAAGRGLQLLFYSVGIGQISSEVPQNLSASRPQDRQFILSSKKLLLSDSGFYLCAWSRKGVWEQFFGPGTRLTVL.

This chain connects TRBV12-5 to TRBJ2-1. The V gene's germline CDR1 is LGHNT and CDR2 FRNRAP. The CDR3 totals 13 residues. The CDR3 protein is CASGLNIDNEQFF.

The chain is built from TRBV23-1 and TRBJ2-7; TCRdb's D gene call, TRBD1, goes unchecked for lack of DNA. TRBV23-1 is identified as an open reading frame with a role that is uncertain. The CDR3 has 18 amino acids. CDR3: CASSQRGQPGTADYEQYF.

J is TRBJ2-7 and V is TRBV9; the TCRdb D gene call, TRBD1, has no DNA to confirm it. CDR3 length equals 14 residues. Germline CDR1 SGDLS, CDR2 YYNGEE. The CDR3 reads CASSVSNGGYEQYF.

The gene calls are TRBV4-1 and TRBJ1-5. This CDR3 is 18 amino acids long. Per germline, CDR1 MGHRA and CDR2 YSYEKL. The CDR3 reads CASSHGLDLSEFNQPQHF.

The CDR3 spells CASSLGTSGDLRNEQFF. V is TRBV9 and J is TRBJ2-1; no DNA is available, so the TRBD2 call from TCRdb remains unchecked. CDR1 SGDLS and CDR2 YYNGEE come from the germline V gene. The CDR3 is 17 residues long.

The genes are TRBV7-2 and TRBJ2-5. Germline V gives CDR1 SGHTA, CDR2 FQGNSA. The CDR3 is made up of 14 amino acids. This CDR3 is CASSLIREQETQYF.

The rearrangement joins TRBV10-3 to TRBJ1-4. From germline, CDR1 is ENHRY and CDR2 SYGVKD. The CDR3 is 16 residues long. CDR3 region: CAISDEAEATNEKLFF.

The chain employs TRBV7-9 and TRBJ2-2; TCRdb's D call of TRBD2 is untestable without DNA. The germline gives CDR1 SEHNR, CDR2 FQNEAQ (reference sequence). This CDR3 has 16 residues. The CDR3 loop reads CASSLFLAGNTGELFF.

The CDR3 sequence is CASSLNLGPSYNEQFF. The chain links TRBV7-9 to TRBJ2-1; the D gene TCRdb calls, TRBD1, cannot be checked with no DNA. The CDR3 runs 16 residues. The V gene's germline CDR1 is SEHNR and CDR2 FQNEAQ (reference sequence).

The CDR3 sequence: CASSFLSQVGTGNSNYGYTF. The chain employs TRBV27 and TRBJ1-2; TCRdb names TRBD1, which stays unverified in the absence of DNA. Germline V gives CDR1 MNHEY, CDR2 SMNVEV (reference sequence). This CDR3 is built from 20 residues.

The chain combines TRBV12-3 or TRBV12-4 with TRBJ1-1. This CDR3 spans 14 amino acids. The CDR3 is CASSPTKGNTEAFF.

The CDR3 loop is CAWSDGREFSNQPQHF. The chain joins TRBV30 to TRBJ1-5; with no DNA, the TCRdb D assignment of TRBD1 cannot be verified. CDR3 length: 16 residues. CDR1 and CDR2 from the germline V gene are GTSNPN and SVGIG (reference sequence).

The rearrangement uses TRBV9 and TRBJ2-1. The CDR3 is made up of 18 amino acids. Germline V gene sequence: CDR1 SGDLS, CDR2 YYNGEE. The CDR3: CASSANRIDFKGYNEQFF.

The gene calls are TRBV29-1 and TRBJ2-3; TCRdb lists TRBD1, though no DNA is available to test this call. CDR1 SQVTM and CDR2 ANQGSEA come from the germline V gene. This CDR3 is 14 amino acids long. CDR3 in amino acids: CSVGQVGDADTQYF.

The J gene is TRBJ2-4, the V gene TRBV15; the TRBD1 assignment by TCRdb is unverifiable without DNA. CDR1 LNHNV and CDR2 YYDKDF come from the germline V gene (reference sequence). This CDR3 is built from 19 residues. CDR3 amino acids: CATSQQPNRGGFAKNIQYF. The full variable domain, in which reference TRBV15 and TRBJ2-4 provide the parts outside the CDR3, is DAMVIQNPRYQVTQFGKPVTLSCSQTLNHNVMYWYQQKSSQAPKLLFHYYDKDFNNEADTPDNFQSRRPNTSFCFLDIRSPGLGDTAMYLCATSQQPNRGGFAKNIQYFGAGTRLSVL.

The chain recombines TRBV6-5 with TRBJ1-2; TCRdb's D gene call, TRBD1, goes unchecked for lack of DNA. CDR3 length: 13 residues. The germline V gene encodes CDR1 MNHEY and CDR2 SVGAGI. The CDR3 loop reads CASSGQPNYGYTF.